A single T cell receptor (beta chain) is shown here with its context. The record originates from a study of blood T cell repertoires in COVID-19. Overall study: Acute and convalescent COVID-19 samples came from the United States, Italy and Spain.

As originally analysed: Reference gene primer amplification gave nucleated cell count estimates. Sequencing was performed with immunoSEQ multiplex PCR; in TCRdb, only in-frame clones are kept and a portion is missing. V and J calls and clone size are given by that table; D and trimming were obtained from the DNA. The profile shows about 140,000 clones, over 75% of them singletons. Germline loops: CDR1 SGHKS, CDR2 YYEKEE (reference sequence). CDR3 length: 14 residues. Trimming cost V 2 bases and J 6 bases, with 15 bases left between them. The receptor's source is a man aged 55 to 70 with active or convalescent COVID-19. The chain has TRBV5-5 and TRBJ2-7, with D unclear. The sequenced material came from peripheral blood. The CDR3 spells CASSFVGPGSEQYF. In DNA form, the CDR3 reads TGTGCCAGCAGCTTTGTTGGCCCTGGCTCCGAGCAGTACTTC. The complete variable domain, with remaining parts taken from reference TRBV5-5 and TRBJ2-7, reads DAGVTQSPTHLIKTRGQQVTLRCSPISGHKSVSWYQQVLGQGPQFIFQYYEKEERGRGNFPDRFSARQFPNYSSELNVNALLLGDSALYLCASSFVGPGSEQYFGPGTRLTVT.